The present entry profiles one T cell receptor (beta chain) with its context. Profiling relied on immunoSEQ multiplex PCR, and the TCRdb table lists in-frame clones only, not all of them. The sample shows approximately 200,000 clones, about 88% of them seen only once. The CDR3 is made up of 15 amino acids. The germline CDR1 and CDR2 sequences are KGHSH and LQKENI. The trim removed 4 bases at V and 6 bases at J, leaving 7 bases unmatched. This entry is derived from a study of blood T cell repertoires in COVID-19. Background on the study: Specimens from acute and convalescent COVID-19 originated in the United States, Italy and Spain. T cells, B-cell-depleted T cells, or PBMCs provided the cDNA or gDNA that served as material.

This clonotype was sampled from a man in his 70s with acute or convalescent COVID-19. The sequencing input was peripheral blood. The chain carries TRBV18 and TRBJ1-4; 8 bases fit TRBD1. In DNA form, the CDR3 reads TGTGCCAGCTCACGAACAGGGGGGGCCTATGAAAAACTGTTTTTT. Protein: CASSRTGGAYEKLFF.